By frequency in the sample, the clone carrying this T cell receptor (beta chain) is medium-sized. This entry is derived from a study of early T cells in non-severe SARS-CoV-2 infection. MiXCR, applied by TCRdb to the 5' RACE reads, yields one record per CDR3 protein. The table includes some 16,000 distinct CDR3 sequences, 5% detected once. The J segment lost 6 bases and the V segment lost 3 bases, leaving 5 bases of the junction unmatched. The V gene's germline CDR1 is MGHRA and CDR2 YSYEKL. CDR3 length: 14 amino acids. This clonotype was obtained from an adult who was a healthcare worker with PCR-confirmed SARS-CoV-2 infection or an uninfected control (not recorded which). The chain links TRBV4-1 to TRBJ2-7; TRBD1 agrees at 10 bases. Sequencing was done on a sample of whole blood. The DNA of the CDR3 is TGCGCCAGCAGCCAGCACGGACAGGGGGGCGAGCAGTACTTC. This encodes CASSQHGQGGEQYF.